A selection of T cell receptor beta chains follows, all from one sample in a study of T cells in localized non-small cell lung cancer. Repertoires were generated with immunoSEQ multiplex PCR, while TCRdb's copy carries only in-frame clones and drops some. The sample includes fewer than 35,000 clones, about 88% of them seen just once. The sequencing here drew on peripheral blood, taken before any cancer treatment. All receptors derive from a female donor at least 60 years old with stage I lung adenocarcinoma. Each CDR3 is given without its conserved first and last residue. Fields, in order: J gene, V gene, CDR3 protein.

J gene: TRBJ2-1
V gene: TRBV7-2
CDR3 protein: ASSFSGPYNEQF

J gene: TRBJ1-2
V gene: TRBV19
CDR3 protein: ASSHQGQGDYGYT

J gene: TRBJ1-1
V gene: TRBV7-9
CDR3 protein: ASSRLGTEAF

J gene: TRBJ1-5
V gene: TRBV9
CDR3 protein: ASSRLSNQPQH

J gene: TRBJ1-2
V gene: TRBV4-1
CDR3 protein: ASSQGGQTFYGYT

J gene: TRBJ2-1
V gene: TRBV2
CDR3 protein: ASSLLAQF

J gene: TRBJ2-7
V gene: TRBV7-2
CDR3 protein: ASSLGGGPSREQY

J gene: TRBJ1-1
V gene: TRBV5-1
CDR3 protein: ASSTTANTEAF

J gene: TRBJ2-7
V gene: TRBV6-5
CDR3 protein: ASSSRQEQY

J gene: TRBJ2-1
V gene: TRBV27
CDR3 protein: ASSLLDEQF

J gene: TRBJ1-4
V gene: TRBV14
CDR3 protein: ASSLLAGEKLF

J gene: TRBJ1-5
V gene: TRBV11-2
CDR3 protein: ASPPGRGLYSNQPQH

J gene: TRBJ2-5
V gene: TRBV28
CDR3 protein: ASSLGLAGLQETQY

J gene: TRBJ1-2
V gene: TRBV30
CDR3 protein: AWSVNGGWYT

J gene: TRBJ1-1
V gene: TRBV27
CDR3 protein: ASSSNWGTPNTEAF

J gene: TRBJ2-2
V gene: TRBV18
CDR3 protein: ASSPPHAGELF

J gene: TRBJ1-3
V gene: TRBV29-1
CDR3 protein: SVIGDTIY

J gene: TRBJ2-7
V gene: TRBV7-8
CDR3 protein: ASSLAIPGEGEQY

J gene: TRBJ2-7
V gene: TRBV7-9
CDR3 protein: ASSLAIRGEQY

J gene: TRBJ2-3
V gene: TRBV9
CDR3 protein: ASSVYLGFTDTQY

J gene: TRBJ2-5
V gene: TRBV7-9
CDR3 protein: ATAGYQETQY

J gene: TRBJ2-3
V gene: TRBV7-9
CDR3 protein: ASSDTGTLNTQY

J gene: TRBJ2-1
V gene: TRBV16
CDR3 protein: ASSQVSGRGYNEQF

J gene: TRBJ2-2
V gene: TRBV7-9
CDR3 protein: AIVPGELF

J gene: TRBJ2-1
V gene: TRBV5-4
CDR3 protein: ASSHPGSYNEQF

J gene: TRBJ1-2
V gene: TRBV15
CDR3 protein: ATSRDQEDGYT

J gene: TRBJ2-4
V gene: TRBV7-2
CDR3 protein: ASSNSGRSPTKNIQY

J gene: TRBJ1-1
V gene: TRBV7-9
CDR3 protein: ASSLVQENTEAF

J gene: TRBJ1-5
V gene: TRBV6-9
CDR3 protein: ASSYDPNQPQH

J gene: TRBJ2-3
V gene: TRBV27
CDR3 protein: ASSLFAGRPTDTQY

J gene: TRBJ1-1
V gene: TRBV7-2
CDR3 protein: ASRREADTEAF

J gene: TRBJ2-7
V gene: TRBV4-2
CDR3 protein: ASSQGVGGSYEQY

J gene: TRBJ2-3
V gene: TRBV11-2
CDR3 protein: ASSLVGGSSTDTQY

J gene: TRBJ2-3
V gene: TRBV28
CDR3 protein: ASSFLSGTDTQY

J gene: TRBJ2-4
V gene: TRBV29-1
CDR3 protein: SADGRGNIQY

J gene: TRBJ1-4
V gene: TRBV10-2
CDR3 protein: ATATGFGGNEKLF

J gene: TRBJ2-7
V gene: TRBV6-1
CDR3 protein: ATTGKY

J gene: TRBJ2-5
V gene: TRBV7-7
CDR3 protein: ASSHQVGETQY

J gene: TRBJ2-5
V gene: TRBV4-1
CDR3 protein: ASSQRASSGDYQETQY

J gene: TRBJ1-1
V gene: TRBV5-1
CDR3 protein: ASSLAGGDHTEAF

J gene: TRBJ1-4
V gene: TRBV10-3
CDR3 protein: AISGENEKLF

J gene: TRBJ1-1
V gene: TRBV18
CDR3 protein: ASSRYGGQTNTEAF

J gene: TRBJ2-5
V gene: TRBV7-9
CDR3 protein: ASSSRTSGEGQETQY

J gene: TRBJ1-1
V gene: TRBV28
CDR3 protein: ASSSTGTNTEAF

J gene: TRBJ2-1
V gene: TRBV30
CDR3 protein: AWSRMGREQF

J gene: TRBJ2-1
V gene: TRBV10-3
CDR3 protein: AISLRTSGTYNEQF

J gene: TRBJ1-2
V gene: TRBV6-6
CDR3 protein: ASSYSGGEGYT

J gene: TRBJ1-2
V gene: TRBV18
CDR3 protein: ASSRDRVFYGYT